Listed below are T cell receptor beta chains from one sample, sequenced in a study of blood T cell repertoires in COVID-19. Here immunoSEQ multiplex PCR was the method, and the copy in TCRdb shows in-frame clones only, minus some. In the table there are approximately 470,000 clones, 80% to 90% of which are singletons. Sequencing was carried out using peripheral blood. These receptors were collected from a human donor in a cohort sampled during active COVID-19. CDR3s include the opening cysteine and the closing phenylalanine or tryptophan. The order of the fields is D gene, clone size, J gene, V gene, CDR3 DNA, CDR3 protein. The D gene is left open where the match is weak. Size tells how often a clone was seen (once, few, many) or the class of an expanded clone, and some rows leave it out.

>NA|NA|TRBJ1-6|TRBV6-5
TGTGCCAGCAGTTACGGCCCCGTTCTTTATAATTCACCCCTCCACTTT
CASSYGPVLYNSPLHF
>TRBD2|NA|TRBJ2-7|TRBV18
TGTGCCAGCTCTCCCTCTACAGCGGGAAGCAACGAGCAGTACTTC
CASSPSTAGSNEQYF
>NA|once|TRBJ1-5|TRBV6-5
TGTGCCAGCAGCGCTCAGACAGGTAATCAGCCCCAGCATTTT
CASSAQTGNQPQHF
>TRBD2|NA|TRBJ2-7|TRBV6-2/TRBV6-3
TGTGCCAGCAGTTACACGAGGACTAGGGTCTACGAGCAGTACTTC
CASSYTRTRVYEQYF
>NA|NA|TRBJ1-1|TRBV27
TGTGCCAGCAGTTTATCGGAAGGGGCTCGGGCTTTCTTT
CASSLSEGARAFF
>TRBD1|NA|TRBJ1-1|TRBV19
TGTGCCAGTAGTCCCCCGAGGGGGCAGGGCACTGAAGCTTTCTTT
CASSPPRGQGTEAFF
>NA|NA|TRBJ2-7|TRBV15
TGTGCCACCAGCAGAGAGCGAGGAGATAAGCAGTACTTC
CATSRERGDKQYF
>TRBD1|NA|TRBJ2-2|TRBV2
TGTGCCAGCAGTTGGGGGCCACCGGGACAGGCGAACACCGGGGAGCTGTTTTTT
CASSWGPPGQANTGELFF
>NA|NA|TRBJ1-5|TRBV5-8
TGTGCCAGCACCCTCCGGGTTAATAGCAATCAGCCCCAGCATTTT
CASTLRVNSNQPQHF
>TRBD1|NA|TRBJ2-7|TRBV4-3
TGCGCCAGCAGCCCTGGACAGGGAGCCTACGAGCAGTACTTC
CASSPGQGAYEQYF
>NA|NA|TRBJ2-3|TRBV3-1/TRBV3-2
TGTGCCAGCAGGGCCTTAGCGGCGGATACGCAGTATTTT
CASRALAADTQYF
>NA|NA|TRBJ1-1|TRBV9
TGTGCCAGCAGCGTAGGCCCCACGGGAGACACTGAAGCTTTCTTT
CASSVGPTGDTEAFF
>NA|NA|TRBJ2-3|TRBV10-3
TGTGCCATCAGTGCTGGGGCGGAGAGCACAGATACGCAGTATTTT
CAISAGAESTDTQYF
>TRBD2|NA|TRBJ2-2|TRBV9
TGTGCCAGCAGCGTGGGACTAGCGAGGACCGGGGAGCTGTTTTTT
CASSVGLARTGELFF
>TRBD2|NA|TRBJ2-1|TRBV9
TGTGCCAGCAGCGGCGGGACTACCTCCTACAATGAGCAGTTCTTC
CASSGGTTSYNEQFF
>NA|NA|TRBJ2-1|TRBV9
TGTGCCAGCAGTGCCTGGCGGGCAACCTACAATGAGCAGTTCTTC
CASSAWRATYNEQFF
>TRBD2|NA|TRBJ2-7|TRBV5-4
TGTGCCAGCAGCTTGGCCGGCGGGAGATGGTCCTACGAGCAGTACTTC
CASSLAGGRWSYEQYF
>TRBD1|NA|TRBJ2-5|TRBV12-3/TRBV12-4
TGTACTACTCAACTGGACAGGAAAGAGACCCAGTACTTC
CTTQLDRKETQYF
>TRBD2|NA|TRBJ2-2|TRBV3-1/TRBV3-2
TGTGCCAGTCGGACTAGCGGGAGCACCGGGGAGCTGTTTTTT
CASRTSGSTGELFF
>NA|once|TRBJ1-1|TRBV7-2
TGTGCCAGCAGCCCCCCGGAAGGCGGGTACACTGAAGCTTTCTTT
CASSPPEGGYTEAFF
>NA|NA|TRBJ2-2|TRBV7-6
TGTGCCAGCAGCCTCGGTTCGGGCGCGGGCACCGGGGAGCTGTTTTTT
CASSLGSGAGTGELFF
>NA|NA|TRBJ2-5|TRBV4-1
TGCGCCAGCAGCCAAGTAGCGACCGGCCAAGAGACCCAGTACTTC
CASSQVATGQETQYF
>NA|once|TRBJ1-1|TRBV19
TGTGCCAGTAGTACTATTGGGGGCGCGAACACTGAAGCTTTCTTT
CASSTIGGANTEAFF
>TRBD1|NA|TRBJ1-5|TRBV28
TGTGCCAGCAGTTTATTTAAACAGGGGAGGTGGGTAGGCAATCAGCCCCAGCATTTT
CASSLFKQGRWVGNQPQHF
>TRBD1|NA|TRBJ1-6|TRBV5-6
TGTGCCAGCAGCCTAAAACGATCCCAGGGGGCAAATTCACCCCTCCACTTT
CASSLKRSQGANSPLHF
>TRBD2|NA|TRBJ2-7|TRBV18
TGTGCCAGCTCACCACCGAGGAGGACTAGCGGTTACGAGCAGTACTTC
CASSPPRRTSGYEQYF
>TRBD2|few|TRBJ2-1|TRBV19
TGTGCCAGTAGTCTCCGACTAGCGGGAGCAGCATACAATGAGCAGTTCTTC
CASSLRLAGAAYNEQFF
>TRBD2|NA|TRBJ2-3|TRBV10-1
TGCGCCAGCAGTGAAAGCGGGAGGGGCCCAGATACGCAGTATTTT
CASSESGRGPDTQYF
>NA|NA|TRBJ1-3|TRBV30
TGTGCCTGGAGTGTAACAGTAAACACCATATATTTT
CAWSVTVNTIYF
>TRBD2|NA|TRBJ2-1|TRBV7-3
TGTGCCAGCAGCTTATGGCTAGCGGGTACCAATGAGCAGTTCTTC
CASSLWLAGTNEQFF
>NA|NA|TRBJ1-4|TRBV30
TGTGCCTGGAGTGTTGGGGACATCGAAAAACTGTTTTTT
CAWSVGDIEKLFF
>TRBD1|NA|TRBJ1-1|TRBV19
TGTGCCAGTAGTCTGACAGGGAAGAACACTGAAGCTTTCTTT
CASSLTGKNTEAFF
>TRBD1|once|TRBJ2-1|TRBV15
TGTGCCACCAACCGGGACAGGGCGAATGAGCAGTTCTTC
CATNRDRANEQFF